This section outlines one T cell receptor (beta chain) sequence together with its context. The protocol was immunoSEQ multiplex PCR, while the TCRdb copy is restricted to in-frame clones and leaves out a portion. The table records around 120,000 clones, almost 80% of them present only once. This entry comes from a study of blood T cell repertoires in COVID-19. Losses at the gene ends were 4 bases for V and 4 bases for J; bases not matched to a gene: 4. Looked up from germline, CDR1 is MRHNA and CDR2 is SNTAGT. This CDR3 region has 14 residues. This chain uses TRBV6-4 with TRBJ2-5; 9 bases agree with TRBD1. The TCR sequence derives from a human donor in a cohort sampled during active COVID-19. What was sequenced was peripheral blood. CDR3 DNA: TGTGCCAGCAGTGGGGACAGGGAGGGAGAGACCCAGTACTTC. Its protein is CASSGDREGETQYF.